Listed below are T cell receptor beta chains from one sample, sequenced in a study of CD8 T cells in ankylosing spondylitis. Each CDR3 protein gets one entry after TCRdb re-called the 5' RACE reads with MiXCR. This table holds 200,000 to 300,000 distinct CDR3 sequences, around 7.8% found once. Sequenced: blood, either unsorted or a sorted T cell fraction (not recorded which). The receptors were sampled from a male donor with ankylosing spondylitis or in good health (not recorded which). CDR3s include the opening cysteine and the closing phenylalanine or tryptophan. The order of the fields is CDR3 length, J gene, V gene, D gene, clone size, CDR3 DNA, CDR3 protein. A D gene is named only where the DNA matches it firmly. Only part of the rows carry a size: once, few, many, or a class if the clone is expanded.

len: 15
j_gene: TRBJ2-5
v_gene: TRBV2
d_gene: -
abundance: many
CDR3nt: TGTGCCAGCAGTGAAGCGCAAGTAATACAAGAGACCCAGTACTTC
CDR3aa: CASSEAQVIQETQYF

len: 17
j_gene: TRBJ1-4
v_gene: TRBV20-1
d_gene: TRBD1
abundance: few
CDR3nt: TGCAGTGCGGCTCCAGGGGGCAGGCCCTTGGCTAATGAAAAACTGTTTTTT
CDR3aa: CSAAPGGRPLANEKLFF

len: 13
j_gene: TRBJ1-1
v_gene: TRBV6-1
d_gene: -
abundance: many
CDR3nt: TGTGCCAGCCAGTCCGGGGTGAACACTGAAGCTTTCTTT
CDR3aa: CASQSGVNTEAFF

len: 16
j_gene: TRBJ1-2
v_gene: TRBV9
d_gene: TRBD1
abundance: many
CDR3nt: TGTGCCAGCAGCGCAGGGACAGGGGTATTCGTCTATGGCTACACCTTC
CDR3aa: CASSAGTGVFVYGYTF

len: 19
j_gene: TRBJ1-3
v_gene: TRBV19
d_gene: TRBD1
abundance: -
CDR3nt: TGTGCCAGTACCTACTACCGGACAGGGGGTTTAAGCTCTGGAAACACCATATATTTT
CDR3aa: CASTYYRTGGLSSGNTIYF

len: 17
j_gene: TRBJ1-2
v_gene: TRBV3-1
d_gene: TRBD1
abundance: many
CDR3nt: TGTGCCAGCAGCCCACGGTCCGGGACAGGGGGCTTCTATGGCTACACCTTC
CDR3aa: CASSPRSGTGGFYGYTF

len: 14
j_gene: TRBJ2-5
v_gene: TRBV5-1
d_gene: -
abundance: many
CDR3nt: TGCGCCAGCAGCGATCAGGGGCGCCAAGAGACCCAGTACTTC
CDR3aa: CASSDQGRQETQYF

len: 14
j_gene: TRBJ1-5
v_gene: TRBV6-2/TRBV6-3
d_gene: -
abundance: many
CDR3nt: TGTGCCAGCAACCCGACGATGGGCAATCAGCCCCAGCATTTT
CDR3aa: CASNPTMGNQPQHF

len: 15
j_gene: TRBJ1-2
v_gene: TRBV4-2
d_gene: TRBD1
abundance: many
CDR3nt: TGTGCCAGCAGCCATTCTACAGGGGAAGGAGATGGCTACACCTTC
CDR3aa: CASSHSTGEGDGYTF

len: 15
j_gene: TRBJ1-4
v_gene: TRBV4-3
d_gene: -
abundance: few
CDR3nt: TGCGCCAGCAGCCAAATACTGGGGCTCAGGGAAAAACTGTTTTTT
CDR3aa: CASSQILGLREKLFF

len: 12
j_gene: TRBJ1-1
v_gene: TRBV19
d_gene: -
abundance: -
CDR3nt: TGTGCCAGTAGTATAGGGGCCACTGAAGCTTTCTTT
CDR3aa: CASSIGATEAFF

len: 12
j_gene: TRBJ1-1
v_gene: TRBV20-1
d_gene: -
abundance: many
CDR3nt: TGCAGTGCATCTCAGGGGAGCACTGAAGCTTTCTTT
CDR3aa: CSASQGSTEAFF

len: 15
j_gene: TRBJ1-4
v_gene: TRBV7-9
d_gene: TRBD1
abundance: few
CDR3nt: TGTGCCAGCAGCCCCCAGGGGGCAACTAATGAAAAACTGTTTTTT
CDR3aa: CASSPQGATNEKLFF

len: 14
j_gene: TRBJ1-1
v_gene: TRBV3-1
d_gene: TRBD1
abundance: many
CDR3nt: TGTGCCAGCAGCCAGGGGACAGGGACCACTGAAGCTTTCTTT
CDR3aa: CASSQGTGTTEAFF

len: 12
j_gene: TRBJ1-1
v_gene: TRBV5-1
d_gene: -
abundance: many
CDR3nt: TGCGCCAGCACCTTCGACAGATCTGAAGCTTTCTTT
CDR3aa: CASTFDRSEAFF

len: 15
j_gene: TRBJ2-1
v_gene: TRBV5-1
d_gene: -
abundance: few
CDR3nt: TGCGCCAGCAGCTCCCTACGGACGGGGAGGAATGAGCAGTTCTTC
CDR3aa: CASSSLRTGRNEQFF

len: 14
j_gene: TRBJ1-1
v_gene: TRBV7-8
d_gene: -
abundance: many
CDR3nt: TGTGCCAGCAGTCACGGCCCCTCCCCCACTGAAGCTTTCTTT
CDR3aa: CASSHGPSPTEAFF

len: 14
j_gene: TRBJ2-7
v_gene: TRBV20-1
d_gene: TRBD2
abundance: many
CDR3nt: TGCAGTGCCAGACCCCTAGCGGGTTCGAGGGAGCAGTACTTC
CDR3aa: CSARPLAGSREQYF

len: 19
j_gene: TRBJ2-3
v_gene: TRBV4-1
d_gene: TRBD2
abundance: many
CDR3nt: TGCGCCAGCAGCCCATTAGGACTAGCGGGAGGGGCTAGCACAGATACGCAGTATTTT
CDR3aa: CASSPLGLAGGASTDTQYF

len: 14
j_gene: TRBJ2-3
v_gene: TRBV10-3
d_gene: -
abundance: many
CDR3nt: TGTGCCATCAGTGGAGAGCGGCCCACAGATACGCAGTATTTT
CDR3aa: CAISGERPTDTQYF

len: 15
j_gene: TRBJ1-2
v_gene: TRBV7-9
d_gene: TRBD1
abundance: -
CDR3nt: TGTGCCAGCAGTGCAGGCGGGACAGCTAGGAAAGGCTACACCTTC
CDR3aa: CASSAGGTARKGYTF

len: 13
j_gene: TRBJ1-5
v_gene: TRBV30
d_gene: TRBD1
abundance: few
CDR3nt: TGTGCCTGGAGCAAGGACAGGGGAGGGCCCCAGCATTTT
CDR3aa: CAWSKDRGGPQHF

len: 16
j_gene: TRBJ1-1
v_gene: TRBV7-2
d_gene: -
abundance: many
CDR3nt: TGTGCCAGCAGCTTAGGATACACGGGTATGAACACTGAAGCTTTCTTT
CDR3aa: CASSLGYTGMNTEAFF

len: 16
j_gene: TRBJ2-6
v_gene: TRBV5-6
d_gene: -
abundance: many
CDR3nt: TGTGCCAGCAGCTTGACGTCAGACTCTGGGGCCAACGTCCTGACTTTC
CDR3aa: CASSLTSDSGANVLTF

len: 16
j_gene: TRBJ2-7
v_gene: TRBV7-2
d_gene: TRBD1
abundance: -
CDR3nt: TGTGCCAGCAGCGCCTCGTCGGGACAGGGGAAGAACGAGCAGTACTTC
CDR3aa: CASSASSGQGKNEQYF

len: 14
j_gene: TRBJ2-3
v_gene: TRBV9
d_gene: -
abundance: many
CDR3nt: TGTGCCAGCAGCGTAACTAGTTGGAAAGATACGCAGTATTTT
CDR3aa: CASSVTSWKDTQYF

len: 14
j_gene: TRBJ2-3
v_gene: TRBV29-1
d_gene: -
abundance: many
CDR3nt: TGCAGCGTTGATGAGGGGCCGGGCACAGATACGCAGTATTTT
CDR3aa: CSVDEGPGTDTQYF

len: 16
j_gene: TRBJ2-3
v_gene: TRBV4-3
d_gene: -
abundance: -
CDR3nt: TGCGCCAGCAGCCACGACCCTAGTACCAGCACAGATACGCAGTATTTT
CDR3aa: CASSHDPSTSTDTQYF

len: 13
j_gene: TRBJ2-1
v_gene: TRBV7-9
d_gene: -
abundance: many
CDR3nt: TGTGCCAGCAGCCATATCCCCGACAATGAGCAGTTCTTC
CDR3aa: CASSHIPDNEQFF

len: 15
j_gene: TRBJ2-5
v_gene: TRBV7-2
d_gene: -
abundance: few
CDR3nt: TGTGCCAGCAGCCCGTCTGGACCCCCGGGGGAGACCCAGTACTTC
CDR3aa: CASSPSGPPGETQYF

len: 13
j_gene: TRBJ2-5
v_gene: TRBV5-1
d_gene: TRBD1
abundance: many
CDR3nt: TGCGCCAGCAGCTTCCGGACAGGAGAGACCCAGTACTTC
CDR3aa: CASSFRTGETQYF

len: 12
j_gene: TRBJ2-3
v_gene: TRBV5-8
d_gene: -
abundance: many
CDR3nt: TGTGCCAGCAGCAGGGATACAGATACGCAGTATTTT
CDR3aa: CASSRDTDTQYF

len: 14
j_gene: TRBJ2-2
v_gene: TRBV18
d_gene: -
abundance: few
CDR3nt: TGTGCCAGCTCCCCTCCAGTGGACAGCGGGGAGCTGTTTTTT
CDR3aa: CASSPPVDSGELFF

len: 13
j_gene: TRBJ2-2
v_gene: TRBV5-6
d_gene: -
abundance: few
CDR3nt: TGTGCCAGCAGCTTGCCCGCGGGCGGGGAGCTGTTTTTT
CDR3aa: CASSLPAGGELFF

len: 13
j_gene: TRBJ2-2
v_gene: TRBV3-1
d_gene: -
abundance: many
CDR3nt: TGTGCCAGCAGCCCCCGCTGGACCGGGGAGCTGTTTTTT
CDR3aa: CASSPRWTGELFF

len: 19
j_gene: TRBJ1-5
v_gene: TRBV15
d_gene: TRBD1
abundance: many
CDR3nt: TGTGCCACCAGCAGAAATAGGGACAGGGGGCGGGATAGCAATCAGCCCCAGCATTTT
CDR3aa: CATSRNRDRGRDSNQPQHF

len: 15
j_gene: TRBJ2-2
v_gene: TRBV20-1
d_gene: -
abundance: many
CDR3nt: TGCAGTGCTAGGACGAAGGGTAGGAACACCGGGGAGCTGTTTTTT
CDR3aa: CSARTKGRNTGELFF

len: 14
j_gene: TRBJ2-5
v_gene: TRBV5-1
d_gene: TRBD1
abundance: many
CDR3nt: TGCGCCAGCTACCCCGGACAGGGCCAAGAGACCCAGTACTTC
CDR3aa: CASYPGQGQETQYF

len: 12
j_gene: TRBJ2-7
v_gene: TRBV4-2
d_gene: -
abundance: -
CDR3nt: TGTGCCAGCAGCCAAGCTCAGGCTGAGCAGTACTTC
CDR3aa: CASSQAQAEQYF

len: 15
j_gene: TRBJ2-5
v_gene: TRBV7-9
d_gene: TRBD2
abundance: few
CDR3nt: TGTGCCAGCAGCTCCGCCGGGACTAGCGCGGAGACCCAGTACTTC
CDR3aa: CASSSAGTSAETQYF

len: 15
j_gene: TRBJ2-3
v_gene: TRBV5-6
d_gene: TRBD1
abundance: -
CDR3nt: TGTGCCAGCACCCTAACCCGGGACAGGGGGAATACGCAGTATTTT
CDR3aa: CASTLTRDRGNTQYF

len: 12
j_gene: TRBJ1-1
v_gene: TRBV7-9
d_gene: -
abundance: many
CDR3nt: TGTGCCAGCAGCTCACCGGGATCCGAGTCTTTCTTT
CDR3aa: CASSSPGSESFF

len: 13
j_gene: TRBJ1-2
v_gene: TRBV30
d_gene: -
abundance: few
CDR3nt: TGTGCCCACTCAAGGGGTGGGAACTATGGCTACACCTTC
CDR3aa: CAHSRGGNYGYTF

len: 14
j_gene: TRBJ1-6
v_gene: TRBV10-3
d_gene: -
abundance: -
CDR3nt: TGTGCCATCAGCCCCAGGGGTTATAATTCACCCCTCCACTTT
CDR3aa: CAISPRGYNSPLHF

len: 15
j_gene: TRBJ2-7
v_gene: TRBV12-5
d_gene: TRBD1
abundance: -
CDR3nt: TGTGCTAGTGGATCCTACAGGGGGGCAAGTTACGAGCAGTACTTC
CDR3aa: CASGSYRGASYEQYF

len: 15
j_gene: TRBJ1-1
v_gene: TRBV2
d_gene: -
abundance: many
CDR3nt: TGTGCCAGCAGTGAAGCGCTTCCCGGGAGAACCGAAGCTTTCTTT
CDR3aa: CASSEALPGRTEAFF

len: 11
j_gene: TRBJ1-1
v_gene: TRBV20-1
d_gene: -
abundance: many
CDR3nt: TGCAGTGCCCCACACGACACTGAAGCTTTCTTT
CDR3aa: CSAPHDTEAFF

len: 15
j_gene: TRBJ2-3
v_gene: TRBV27
d_gene: -
abundance: many
CDR3nt: TGTGCCAGCAGCCCACCCCTTAACACGGGGGATACGCAGTATTTT
CDR3aa: CASSPPLNTGDTQYF

len: 11
j_gene: TRBJ1-2
v_gene: TRBV20-1
d_gene: -
abundance: few
CDR3nt: TGCAGTGGCAGGGGCGACTATGGCTACACCTTC
CDR3aa: CSGRGDYGYTF

len: 15
j_gene: TRBJ1-1
v_gene: TRBV13
d_gene: -
abundance: -
CDR3nt: TGTGCCAGCAGCACCACCCGGGCGATGAACACTGAAGCTTTCTTT
CDR3aa: CASSTTRAMNTEAFF

len: 12
j_gene: TRBJ2-1
v_gene: TRBV9
d_gene: -
abundance: many
CDR3nt: TGTGCCAGCAGCCCCCTGGACAATGAGCAGTTCTTC
CDR3aa: CASSPLDNEQFF

len: 16
j_gene: TRBJ2-3
v_gene: TRBV6-1
d_gene: -
abundance: few
CDR3nt: TGTGCCAGCAAACGTAAACAGCCAGGGCGCCCAGATACGCAGTATTTT
CDR3aa: CASKRKQPGRPDTQYF

len: 11
j_gene: TRBJ2-3
v_gene: TRBV20-1
d_gene: -
abundance: many
CDR3nt: TGCAGTGCTCCGACCACAGATACGCAGTATTTT
CDR3aa: CSAPTTDTQYF

len: 14
j_gene: TRBJ2-5
v_gene: TRBV5-1
d_gene: -
abundance: many
CDR3nt: TGCGCCAGCAGCTTGGGAAGGTCCCAAGAGACCCAGTACTTC
CDR3aa: CASSLGRSQETQYF

len: 15
j_gene: TRBJ1-4
v_gene: TRBV6-2/TRBV6-3
d_gene: -
abundance: many
CDR3nt: TGTGCCAGCAGTTACACGGGACAATTGGATGAAAAACTGTTTTTT
CDR3aa: CASSYTGQLDEKLFF